Each of the 32 T cell receptor beta chains below was sequenced from the same sample in a study of PD-1 and CTLA-4 blockade in melanoma. Libraries were prepared by immunoSEQ multiplex PCR; TCRdb keeps only in-frame clonotypes and omits some of them. Of about 31,000 clones in the sample, 80% to 95% are singletons; the top ten hold roughly 9%. Source: CD8+ T cells from peripheral blood, taken from a patient given anti-PD-1 treatment. All receptors derive from a human donor with melanoma.

Here the CDR3 reads CASSLAPGSTDTQYF. CDR3 nucleotides: TGTGCCAGCTCCCTTGCCCCCGGTAGCACAGATACGCAGTATTTT. The rearrangement joins TRBV13 to TRBJ2-3, with unresolved D. The CDR3 totals 15 residues. In germline, CDR1 is PRHDT, CDR2 FYEKMQ (reference sequence). The V end lost 8 bases, the J end lost 0 bases, and 15 bases lay between the germline ends.

V and J are TRBV6-6 and TRBJ2-1; TRBD2 is a possible D gene (6 bases). Germline V CDR1 and CDR2: MNHNY, SVGAGI (reference sequence). The CDR3 length is 15 residues. Trimming took off 10 bases at V and 2 bases at J, with 18 bases between the two ends. Here the CDR3 DNA reads TGTGCCACCCAACCCGGGACTTCGACCTACAATGAGCAGTTCTTC. This codes for CATQPGTSTYNEQFF.

This chain connects TRBV7-8 to TRBJ2-1; D possibly corresponds to TRBD2 (5 bases). From germline, CDR1 is SGHVS and CDR2 FQNEAQ. Between the trimmed V and J ends, which lost 1 base and 5 bases, there was a span of 9 bases. The CDR3 is 14 amino acids. In DNA form, the CDR3 reads TGTGCCAGCAGCTTAGAGGCCGGGGACAATGAGCAGTTCTTC. This translates into CASSLEAGDNEQFF.

The chain is built from TRBV18 and TRBJ2-2, with 14 bases lining up with TRBD2. This CDR3 is built from 20 residues. Germline V gives CDR1 KGHSH, CDR2 LQKENI. V shed 5 bases, J shed 4 bases, and the junction held 15 bases outside the gene matches. CDR3 sequence: CASSSTKPGLAGEGTGELFF. The CDR3 DNA sequence: TGTGCCAGCTCATCAACTAAGCCGGGACTAGCGGGAGAGGGCACCGGGGAGCTGTTTTTT.

The genes are TRBV27 and TRBJ1-6; D ambiguous. Germline CDR1 MNHEY, CDR2 SMNVEV (reference sequence). The CDR3 runs 17 residues. V shed 2 bases and J shed 0 bases, with 11 bases lying between them. The CDR3 DNA sequence: TGTGCCAGCAGTTTAGGGTCAGCGAGCTCCTATAATTCACCCCTCCACTTT. Its protein is CASSLGSASSYNSPLHF.

The chain carries TRBV11-2 and TRBJ2-7; D assignment may be TRBD1 or TRBD2 (5 bases each). V lost 5 bases and J lost 5, with 16 bases in between. The CDR3 extends over 14 amino acids. Germline V CDR1 and CDR2: SGHAT, FQNNGV. CDR3 residues: CASSPTGGKDEQYF. CDR3 DNA: TGTGCCAGCAGCCCTACTGGGGGTAAAGACGAGCAGTACTTC.

The V gene is TRBV27, the J gene TRBJ2-1; possibly TRBD1 for D (6 bases). CDR3 length: 16 residues. Looked up from germline, CDR1 is MNHEY and CDR2 is SMNVEV (reference sequence). V lost 4 bases and J lost 0, with 13 bases in between. The CDR3 DNA is TGTGCCAGCAGTTATACGCAGGGGAGCTCCTACAATGAGCAGTTCTTC. Amino acids: CASSYTQGSSYNEQFF.

J is TRBJ2-1 and V is TRBV27, with 7 bases aligning to TRBD2. V shed 2 bases, J shed 0 bases, and the junction held 4 bases outside the gene matches. This CDR3 is 16 amino acids long. In germline, CDR1 is MNHEY, CDR2 SMNVEV (reference sequence). CDR3 sequence reads: CASSLSSGPSYNEQFF. CDR3 coding DNA: TGTGCCAGCAGTTTAAGTAGCGGGCCCTCCTACAATGAGCAGTTCTTC.

This chain uses TRBV27 with TRBJ2-1; D is possibly TRBD2 (5 bases). This CDR3 spans 16 amino acids. Trimming removed 6 bases at V and 0 bases at J, with 15 bases between. The germline CDR1 and CDR2 sequences are MNHEY and SMNVEV (reference sequence). DNA of the CDR3: TGTGCCAGCAGAGGGAGCATCTCCAGCTCCTACAATGAGCAGTTCTTC. Protein sequence: CASRGSISSSYNEQFF.

V usage is TRBV13 and J usage is TRBJ2-7, with D perhaps matching TRBD1 or TRBD2 (5 bases each). Germline V gene lookup returns CDR1 PRHDT and CDR2 FYEKMQ (reference sequence). The CDR3 consists of 14 residues. V was shortened by 4 bases and J by 5 bases, with 15 bases between the two germline ends. This CDR3 reads CASSSGTFGDEQYF. The CDR3 coding sequence is TGTGCCAGCAGCTCCGGGACCTTCGGTGACGAGCAGTACTTC.

V and J are TRBV6-5 and TRBJ1-1; 8 bases line up with TRBD1. V trimming: 6 bases; J trimming: 0 bases; junction bases outside the gene matches: 6. The V gene's germline CDR1 is MNHEY and CDR2 SVGAGI. This CDR3 is built from 15 residues. CDR3 sequence reads: CASSTGGVLNTEAFF. CDR3 nucleotides: TGTGCCAGCAGCACAGGGGGAGTGTTGAACACTGAAGCTTTCTTT.

The rearrangement joins TRBV27 to TRBJ2-1, with D perhaps given as TRBD1 or TRBD2 (5 bases each). Trimming cost V 1 base and J 5 bases, with 9 bases left between them. Germline CDR1 and CDR2: MNHEY and SMNVEV (reference sequence). There are 14 residues in the CDR3. The CDR3 bases are TGTGCCAGCAGTTTATGGGACCATAACAATGAGCAGTTCTTC. It yields the protein CASSLWDHNNEQFF.

The chain couples TRBV7-3 to TRBJ1-1, with D possibly TRBD1 on 5 matching bases. Trimming shortened V by 3 bases and J by 3 bases, and 11 bases separated the two germline ends. There are 14 residues in the CDR3. The germline V gene has CDR1 SGHTA and CDR2 FQGTGA. The DNA for the CDR3 is TGTGCCAGCAGCTTGGCTGGGGCTGACACTGAAGCTTTCTTT. Translating it yields CASSLAGADTEAFF.

The chain couples TRBV6-5 to TRBJ2-2; D remains unclear. This CDR3 has 14 amino acids. V lost 7 bases and J lost 0, with 9 bases in between. Per the germline V gene, CDR1 is MNHEY and CDR2 is SVGAGI. This chain's CDR3 is CASIPPANTGELFF. The CDR3 coding sequence is TGTGCCAGCATACCTCCAGCGAACACCGGGGAGCTGTTTTTT.

The chain has TRBV6-1 and TRBJ2-4; 9 bases line up with TRBD2. Germline values: CDR1 MNHNS, CDR2 SASEGT. With 1 base clipped from V and 4 bases from J, the junction kept 8 bases outside the gene matches. This CDR3 region has 17 residues. The CDR3 bases are TGTGCCAGCAGTGAAGTTGAGCGGGGGGCCGCAAAAAACATTCAGTACTTC. Protein sequence: CASSEVERGAAKNIQYF.

This chain uses TRBV7-9 with TRBJ1-2; D possibly corresponds to TRBD1 (6 bases). The V end lost 5 bases, the J end lost 7 bases, and 23 bases lay between the germline ends. The V gene's germline CDR1 is SEHNR and CDR2 FQNEAQ (reference sequence). The CDR3 is made up of 16 amino acids. DNA for the CDR3: TGTGCCAGCAGCCAACCGATACAGGGAGGAATCTCTGGCTACACCTTC. The encoded protein is CASSQPIQGGISGYTF.

The chain carries TRBV5-1 and TRBJ1-1; 8 bases map to TRBD1. Per germline, CDR1 SGHRS and CDR2 YFSETQ. This CDR3 has 16 residues. The V segment lost 4 bases and the J segment 1 base; nucleotides outside the gene matches: 9. CDR3 sequence (DNA): TGCGCCAGCAGCGTGACGCCGACAGGGGCGAACACTGAAGCTTTCTTT. Translated, it gives CASSVTPTGANTEAFF.

The chain carries TRBV30 and TRBJ1-1; no reliable D call. The germline V gene has CDR1 GTSNPN and CDR2 SVGIG (reference sequence). The CDR3 totals 14 residues. Trimming cost V 1 base and J 4 bases, with 13 bases left between them. The CDR3 nucleotides read TGTGCCTGGAGTGATCCCGGGGTAGGCACTGAAGCTTTCTTT. Its protein product is CAWSDPGVGTEAFF.

This sequence joins TRBV28 and TRBJ1-6; D gene ambiguous. This CDR3 has 14 amino acids. Germline V gene data show CDR1 as MDHEN and CDR2 as SYDVKM. V lost 6 bases and J 0 bases, leaving 6 bases between the germline ends. CDR3 coding DNA: TGTGCCAGCAGGGGGAGCTCCTATAATTCACCCCTCCACTTT. Its protein is CASRGSSYNSPLHF.

The rearrangement uses TRBV28 and TRBJ2-5; tentatively, D is TRBD1 (6 bases). Germline lookup yields CDR1 MDHEN and CDR2 SYDVKM. The CDR3 loop spans 14 amino acids. The V and J ends lost 6 bases and 2 bases respectively, with 13 bases between them. CDR3 bases: TGTGCCAGCAGCCCAGGACAGCTACAAGAGACCCAGTACTTC. Amino acids: CASSPGQLQETQYF.

The chain employs TRBV7-8 and TRBJ2-1; TRBD2 aligns across 12 bases. Trimming at V came to 5 bases and at J to 5 bases, leaving 4 bases not matched to a gene. The CDR3 spans 15 residues. Germline values: CDR1 SGHVS, CDR2 FQNEAQ. CDR3 nucleotides: TGTGCCAGCAGCCGGACTAGCGGGAACCACAATGAGCAGTTCTTC. Amino acid sequence: CASSRTSGNHNEQFF.

This chain uses TRBV19 with TRBJ1-1; 7 nucleotides align to TRBD1. V lost 1 base to trimming and J lost 3 bases; unmatched junction nucleotides: 5. From germline, CDR1 is LNHDA and CDR2 SQIVND (reference sequence). The CDR3 is made up of 15 amino acids. CDR3 nucleotide sequence: TGTGCCAGTAGTATAGTACGGGACAGTCACACTGAAGCTTTCTTT. Protein sequence: CASSIVRDSHTEAFF. Supplemented by reference TRBV19 and TRBJ1-1, the full variable domain reads DGGITQSPKYLFRKEGQNVTLSCEQNLNHDAMYWYRQDPGQGLRLIYYSQIVNDFQKGDIAEGYSVSREKKESFPLTVTSAQKNPTAFYLCASSIVRDSHTEAFFGQGTRLTVV.

The J gene is TRBJ1-1, the V gene TRBV27; no clear D gene. Trimming removed 4 bases at V and 0 bases at J, with 12 bases between. The V gene's germline CDR1 is MNHEY and CDR2 SMNVEV (reference sequence). This CDR3 has 15 residues. Written as DNA, the CDR3 is TGTGCCAGCAGTTCCTCCGAGATCATGAACACTGAAGCTTTCTTT. It specifies CASSSSEIMNTEAFF.

This clone is a singleton in its sample. The V and J genes are TRBV14 and TRBJ2-1, with a possible D match to TRBD2 (5 bases). V was pared by 5 bases and J by 4 bases, with 9 bases between. This CDR3 spans 13 amino acids. The germline V gene encodes CDR1 SGHDN and CDR2 FVKESK. As DNA, the CDR3 is TGTGCCAGCAGCTGGACTGTTTACAATGAGCAGTTCTTC. Amino acid sequence: CASSWTVYNEQFF.

V and J are TRBV28 and TRBJ2-1; 12 bases line up with TRBD2. V lost 5 bases and J lost 3; bases outside the gene matches: 5. This CDR3 spans 16 amino acids. From germline, CDR1 is MDHEN and CDR2 SYDVKM. The CDR3 here is CASSPTLAGGYNEQFF. The CDR3 bases are TGTGCCAGCAGTCCCACACTAGCGGGAGGCTACAATGAGCAGTTCTTC.

This clone ranks as medium-sized. This chain links TRBV24-1 with TRBJ1-1; D gene unclear. CDR1 KGHDR and CDR2 SFDVKD come from the germline V gene. The CDR3 runs 13 residues. Trimming removed 9 bases from V and 5 bases from J, with 15 bases in between. The CDR3 bases are TGTGCCACCCGGGTGGGAGCCAGGACTGAAGCTTTCTTT. Residues: CATRVGARTEAFF.

V and J are TRBV15 and TRBJ2-7; D gene unclear. Trimming pared 1 base from V and 0 bases from J, leaving 4 bases between. Germline values: CDR1 LNHNV, CDR2 YYDKDF (reference sequence). The CDR3 loop spans 13 amino acids. Here the CDR3 DNA reads TGTGCCACCAGCAGAGGGATCTCCTACGAGCAGTACTTC. Its protein product is CATSRGISYEQYF.

This clone has a handful of counts. The V and J genes are TRBV28 and TRBJ1-3; TRBD1 aligns across 7 bases. V gave up 8 bases and J gave up 4 bases; unmatched junction bases: 11. The V gene's germline CDR1 is MDHEN and CDR2 SYDVKM. The CDR3 has 15 amino acids. CDR3: CASGNWGTVGNTIYF. Written as DNA, the CDR3 is TGTGCCAGCGGCAATTGGGGGACAGTCGGAAACACCATATATTTT.

This clone appeared a single time. The V gene is TRBV27, the J gene TRBJ1-3; D uncertain. The CDR3 sequence is 11 residues long. The V and J ends lost 6 bases and 4 bases respectively, with 4 bases between them. Germline loops: CDR1 MNHEY, CDR2 SMNVEV (reference sequence). The CDR3 DNA reads as TGTGCCAGCAGGATAGGAAACACCATATATTTT. This codes for CASRIGNTIYF.

The gene calls are TRBV12-3 or TRBV12-4 and TRBJ1-3, with D uncertain. The CDR3 is 12 amino acids. V lost 1 base to trimming and J lost 4 bases, with 2 bases between them. CDR3 coding DNA: TGTGCCAGCAGTTTAGAAGGAAACACCATATATTTT. This encodes CASSLEGNTIYF.

The chain uses TRBV4-1 and TRBJ2-1; perhaps TRBD2 as D (6 bases). CDR3 length equals 14 residues. The V gene lost 0 bases and the J gene lost 9 bases, with 12 bases spanning the gap. Germline loops: CDR1 MGHRA, CDR2 YSYEKL. The CDR3: CASSQDGDFIEQFF. The CDR3 bases are TGCGCCAGCAGCCAAGATGGGGACTTCATTGAGCAGTTCTTC.

The rearrangement links TRBV2 to TRBJ2-3; D could derive from TRBD1 or TRBD2 (5 bases each). The CDR3 consists of 16 residues. With 3 bases removed from V and 2 bases from J, the gap between germline ends came to 15 bases. CDR1 is SNHLY and CDR2 is FYNNEI in the germline V gene. CDR3 DNA sequence: TGTGCCAGCAGTGAGGTCGTAATGGGGACCACAGATACGCAGTATTTT. It codes for CASSEVVMGTTDTQYF.